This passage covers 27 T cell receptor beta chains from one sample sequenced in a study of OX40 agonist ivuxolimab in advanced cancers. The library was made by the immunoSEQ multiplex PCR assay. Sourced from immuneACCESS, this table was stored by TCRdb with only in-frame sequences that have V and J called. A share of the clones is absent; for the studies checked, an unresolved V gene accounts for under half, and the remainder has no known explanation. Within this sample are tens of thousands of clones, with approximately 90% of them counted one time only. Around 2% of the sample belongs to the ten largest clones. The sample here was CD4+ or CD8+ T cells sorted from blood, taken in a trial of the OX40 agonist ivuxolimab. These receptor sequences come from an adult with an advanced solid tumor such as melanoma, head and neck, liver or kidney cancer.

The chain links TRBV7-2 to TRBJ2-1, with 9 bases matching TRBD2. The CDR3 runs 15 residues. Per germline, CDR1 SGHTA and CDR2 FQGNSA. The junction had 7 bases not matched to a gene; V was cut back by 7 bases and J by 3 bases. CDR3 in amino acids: CASTISGGLYNEQFF. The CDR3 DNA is TGTGCCAGCACCATAAGCGGGGGGCTCTACAATGAGCAGTTCTTC.

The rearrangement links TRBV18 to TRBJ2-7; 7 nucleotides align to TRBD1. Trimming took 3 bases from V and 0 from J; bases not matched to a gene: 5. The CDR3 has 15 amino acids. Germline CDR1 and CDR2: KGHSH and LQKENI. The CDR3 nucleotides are TGTGCCAGCTCACCTTCGACAGGGACCTCCTACGAGCAGTACTTC. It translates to CASSPSTGTSYEQYF. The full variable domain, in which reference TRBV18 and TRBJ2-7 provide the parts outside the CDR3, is NAGVMQNPRHLVRRRGQEARLRCSPMKGHSHVYWYRQLPEEGLKFMVYLQKENIIDESGMPKERFSAEFPKEGPSILRIQQVVRGDSAAYFCASSPSTGTSYEQYFGPGTRLTVT.

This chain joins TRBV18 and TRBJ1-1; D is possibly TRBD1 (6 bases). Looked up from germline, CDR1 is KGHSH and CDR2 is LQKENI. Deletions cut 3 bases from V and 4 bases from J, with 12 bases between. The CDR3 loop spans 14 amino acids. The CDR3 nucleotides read TGTGCCAGCTCACCGGGGGGCGAGGGCACTGAAGCTTTCTTT. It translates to CASSPGGEGTEAFF.

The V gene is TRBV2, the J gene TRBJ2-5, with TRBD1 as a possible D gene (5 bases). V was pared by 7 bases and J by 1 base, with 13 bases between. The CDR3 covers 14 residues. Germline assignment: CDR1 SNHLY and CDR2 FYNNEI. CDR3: CASMPAGPQETQYF. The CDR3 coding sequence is TGTGCCAGCATGCCAGCAGGGCCCCAAGAGACCCAGTACTTC.

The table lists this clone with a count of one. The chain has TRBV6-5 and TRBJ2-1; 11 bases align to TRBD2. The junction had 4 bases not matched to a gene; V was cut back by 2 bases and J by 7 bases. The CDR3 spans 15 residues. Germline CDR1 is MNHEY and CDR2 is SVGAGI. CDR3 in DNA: TGTGCCAGCAGTTACACTAGCGGGAGTCAGAATGAGCAGTTCTTC. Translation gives CASSYTSGSQNEQFF.

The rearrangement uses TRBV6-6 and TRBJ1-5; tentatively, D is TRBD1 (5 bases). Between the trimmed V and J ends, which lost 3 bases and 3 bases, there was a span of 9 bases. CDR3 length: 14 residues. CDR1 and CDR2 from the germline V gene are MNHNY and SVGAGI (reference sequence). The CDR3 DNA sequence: TGTGCCAGCAGTTATAGGGGCTACAATCAGCCCCAGCATTTT. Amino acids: CASSYRGYNQPQHF.

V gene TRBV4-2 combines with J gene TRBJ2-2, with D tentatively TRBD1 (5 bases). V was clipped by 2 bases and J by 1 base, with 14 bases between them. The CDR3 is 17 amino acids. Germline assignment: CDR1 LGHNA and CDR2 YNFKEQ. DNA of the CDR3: TGTGCCAGCAGCCAAAGCTTGGACATAAGGAACACCGGGGAGCTGTTTTTT. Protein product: CASSQSLDIRNTGELFF.

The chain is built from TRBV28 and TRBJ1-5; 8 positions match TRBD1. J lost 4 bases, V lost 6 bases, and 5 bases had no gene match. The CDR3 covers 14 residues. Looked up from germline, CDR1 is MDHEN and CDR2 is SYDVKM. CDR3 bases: TGTGCCAGCAGAGAACAGGGGGTTAATCAGCCCCAGCATTTT. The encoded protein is CASREQGVNQPQHF.

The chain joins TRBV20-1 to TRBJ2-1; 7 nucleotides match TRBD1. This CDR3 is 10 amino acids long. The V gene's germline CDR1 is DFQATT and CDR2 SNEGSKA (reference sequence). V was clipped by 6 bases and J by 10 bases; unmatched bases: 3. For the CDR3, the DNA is TGCAGTGCGCACAGGGGCGAGCAGTTCTTC. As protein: CSAHRGEQFF.

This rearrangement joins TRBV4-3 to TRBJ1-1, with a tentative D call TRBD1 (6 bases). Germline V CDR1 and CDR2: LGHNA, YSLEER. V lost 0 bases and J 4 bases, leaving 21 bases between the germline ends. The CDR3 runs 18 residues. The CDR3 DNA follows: TGCGCCAGCAGCCAAGAAGAGGGGGTGGGGTTGGTAAGCACTGAAGCTTTCTTT. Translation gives CASSQEEGVGLVSTEAFF.

CDR3 region: CASSFYGKMDTGELFF. As DNA, the CDR3 is TGTGCCAGCAGCTTCTATGGGAAAATGGACACCGGGGAGCTGTTTTTT. V usage is TRBV7-9 and J usage is TRBJ2-2; D not resolved. The CDR3 covers 16 residues. The V end lost 3 bases, the J end lost 3 bases, and 14 bases lay between the germline ends. Germline CDR1 SEHNR, CDR2 FQNEAQ (reference sequence).

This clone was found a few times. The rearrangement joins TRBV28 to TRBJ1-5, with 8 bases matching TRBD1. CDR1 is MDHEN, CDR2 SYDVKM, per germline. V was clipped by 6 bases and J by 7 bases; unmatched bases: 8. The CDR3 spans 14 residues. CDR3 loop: CASSLGQGRQPQHF. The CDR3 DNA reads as TGTGCCAGCAGCCTTGGACAGGGCAGACAGCCCCAGCATTTT. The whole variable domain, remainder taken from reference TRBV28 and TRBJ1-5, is DVKVTQSSRYLVKRTGEKVFLECVQDMDHENMFWYRQDPGLGLRLIYFSYDVKMKEKGDIPEGYSVSREKKERFSLILESASTNQTSMYLCASSLGQGRQPQHFGDGTRLSIL.

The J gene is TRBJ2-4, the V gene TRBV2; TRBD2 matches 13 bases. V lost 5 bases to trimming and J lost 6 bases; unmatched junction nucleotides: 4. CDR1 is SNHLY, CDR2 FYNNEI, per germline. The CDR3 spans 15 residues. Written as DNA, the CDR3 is TGTGCCAGCAGTAACGGACTAGCGGGAGTAAACATTCAGTACTTC. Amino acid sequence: CASSNGLAGVNIQYF.

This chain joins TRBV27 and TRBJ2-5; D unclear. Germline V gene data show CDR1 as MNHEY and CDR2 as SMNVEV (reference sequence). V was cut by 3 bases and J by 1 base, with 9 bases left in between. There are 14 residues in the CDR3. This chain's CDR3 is CASSFLGFQETQYF. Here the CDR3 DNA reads TGTGCCAGCAGTTTCTTGGGGTTCCAAGAGACCCAGTACTTC.

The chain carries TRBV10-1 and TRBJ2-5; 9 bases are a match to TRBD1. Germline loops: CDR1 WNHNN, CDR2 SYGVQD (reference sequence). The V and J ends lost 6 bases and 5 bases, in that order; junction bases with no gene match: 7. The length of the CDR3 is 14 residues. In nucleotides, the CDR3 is TGCGCCAGCAGCGTGGACAGGGGCTCGGAGACCCAGTACTTC. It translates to CASSVDRGSETQYF.

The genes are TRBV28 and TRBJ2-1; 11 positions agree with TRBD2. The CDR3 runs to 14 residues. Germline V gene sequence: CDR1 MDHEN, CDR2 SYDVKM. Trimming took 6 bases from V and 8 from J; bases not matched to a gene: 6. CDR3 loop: CASSLAGGRDEQFF. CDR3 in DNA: TGTGCCAGCAGCTTAGCGGGAGGGCGCGATGAGCAGTTCTTC.

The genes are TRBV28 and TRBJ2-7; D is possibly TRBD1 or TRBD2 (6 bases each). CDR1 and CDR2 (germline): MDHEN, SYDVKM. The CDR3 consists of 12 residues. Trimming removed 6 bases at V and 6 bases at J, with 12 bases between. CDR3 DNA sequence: TGTGCCAGCAGGCAGGAGGGGGTCGAGCAGTACTTC. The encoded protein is CASRQEGVEQYF.

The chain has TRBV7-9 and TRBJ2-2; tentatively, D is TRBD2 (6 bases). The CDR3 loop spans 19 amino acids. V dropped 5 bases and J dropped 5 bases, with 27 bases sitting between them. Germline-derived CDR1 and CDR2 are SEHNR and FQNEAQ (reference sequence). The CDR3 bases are TGTGCCAGCAGCACCGCTGGAGCGGGCCGGCCCGCGGGAACCGGGGAGCTGTTTTTT. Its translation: CASSTAGAGRPAGTGELFF.

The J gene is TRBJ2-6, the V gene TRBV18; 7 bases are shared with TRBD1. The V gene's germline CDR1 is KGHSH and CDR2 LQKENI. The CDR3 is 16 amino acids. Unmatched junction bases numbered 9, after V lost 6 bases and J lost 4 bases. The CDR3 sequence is CASSPNRGNGANVLTF. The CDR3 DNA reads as TGTGCCAGCTCCCCTAACAGGGGCAACGGGGCCAACGTCCTGACTTTC.

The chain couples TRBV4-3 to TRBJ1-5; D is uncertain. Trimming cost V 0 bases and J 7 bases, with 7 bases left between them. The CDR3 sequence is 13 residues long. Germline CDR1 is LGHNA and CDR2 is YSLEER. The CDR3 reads CASSQDIGQPQHF. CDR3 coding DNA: TGCGCCAGCAGCCAAGATATCGGACAGCCCCAGCATTTT.

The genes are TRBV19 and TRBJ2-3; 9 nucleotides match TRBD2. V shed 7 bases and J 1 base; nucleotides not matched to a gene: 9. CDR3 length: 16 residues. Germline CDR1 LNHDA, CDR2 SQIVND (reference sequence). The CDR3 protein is CASTSLAGARTDTQYF. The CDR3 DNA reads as TGTGCCAGTACCTCTTTAGCGGGAGCACGCACAGATACGCAGTATTTT.

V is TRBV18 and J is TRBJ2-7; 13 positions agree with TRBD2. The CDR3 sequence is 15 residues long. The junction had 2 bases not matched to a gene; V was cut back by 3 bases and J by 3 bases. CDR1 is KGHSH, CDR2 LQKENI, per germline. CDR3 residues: CASSPGTSGVYEQYF. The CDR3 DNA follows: TGTGCCAGCTCACCGGGGACTAGCGGGGTCTACGAGCAGTACTTC.

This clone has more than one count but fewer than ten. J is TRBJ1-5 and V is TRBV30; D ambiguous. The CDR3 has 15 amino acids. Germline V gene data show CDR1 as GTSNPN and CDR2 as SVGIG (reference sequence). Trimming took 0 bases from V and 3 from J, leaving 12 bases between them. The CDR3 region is CAWSVSSGLNQPQHF. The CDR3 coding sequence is TGTGCCTGGAGTGTATCAAGCGGACTCAATCAGCCCCAGCATTTT.

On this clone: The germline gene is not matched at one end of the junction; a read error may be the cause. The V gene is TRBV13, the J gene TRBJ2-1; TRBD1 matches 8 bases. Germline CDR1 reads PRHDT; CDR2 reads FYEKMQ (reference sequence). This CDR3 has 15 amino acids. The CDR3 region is CVSSLQGQGNNEQFF. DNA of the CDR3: TGTGTCAGCAGCTTACAAGGACAGGGAAACAATGAGCAGTTCTTC. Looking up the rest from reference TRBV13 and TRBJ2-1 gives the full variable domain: AAGVIQSPRHLIKEKRETATLKCYPIPRHDTVYWYQQGPGQDPQFLISFYEKMQSDKGSIPDRFSAQQFSDYHSELNMSSLELGDSALYFCVSSLQGQGNNEQFFGPGTRLTVL.

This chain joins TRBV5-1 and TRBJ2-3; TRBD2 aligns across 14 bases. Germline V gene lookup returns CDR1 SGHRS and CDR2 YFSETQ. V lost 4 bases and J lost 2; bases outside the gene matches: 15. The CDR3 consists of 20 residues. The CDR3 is CASSQWTSGRSRPNTDTQYF. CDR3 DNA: TGCGCCAGCAGCCAGTGGACTAGCGGGAGGTCACGTCCTAACACAGATACGCAGTATTTT.

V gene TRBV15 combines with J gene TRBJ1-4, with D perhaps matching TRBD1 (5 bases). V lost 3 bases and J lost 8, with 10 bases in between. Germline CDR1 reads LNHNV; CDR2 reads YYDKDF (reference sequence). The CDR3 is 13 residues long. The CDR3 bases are TGTGCCACCAGCAGGCGGGGGGGGGAAAAACTGTTTTTT. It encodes CATSRRGGEKLFF. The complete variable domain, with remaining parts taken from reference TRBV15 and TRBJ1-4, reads DAMVIQNPRYQVTQFGKPVTLSCSQTLNHNVMYWYQQKSSQAPKLLFHYYDKDFNNEADTPDNFQSRRPNTSFCFLDIRSPGLGDTAMYLCATSRRGGEKLFFGSGTQLSVL.

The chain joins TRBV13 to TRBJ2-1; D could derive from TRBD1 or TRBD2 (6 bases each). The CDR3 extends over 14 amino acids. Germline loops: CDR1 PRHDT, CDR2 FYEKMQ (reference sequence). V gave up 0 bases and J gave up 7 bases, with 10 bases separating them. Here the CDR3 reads CASSLGQGRNEQFF. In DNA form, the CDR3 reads TGTGCCAGCAGCTTAGGGCAGGGGAGGAATGAGCAGTTCTTC.